This is a list of T cell receptor beta chains from one sample in a study of CD8 T cells in ankylosing spondylitis. TCRdb analysed the 5' RACE reads with MiXCR anew, one entry per CDR3 protein. The sample includes around 230,000 distinct CDR3 sequences, 8.6% of them seen just once. The sequenced sample was blood, either unsorted or a sorted T cell fraction (not recorded which). These receptors all come from a male donor with ankylosing spondylitis or in good health (not recorded which). The CDR3 runs from the conserved cysteine through the conserved F or W. D genes are given only for firm matches. Part of the rows lack a size; the others show once, few, many or a class for expanded clones.

cdr3_length: 15
d_call: TRBD2
clone_size: .
j_call: TRBJ2-1
v_call: TRBV5-1
cdr3_aa: CASSSVAGGPNEQFF
cdr3_nt: TGCGCCAGCAGCTCTGTAGCGGGGGGGCCCAATGAGCAGTTCTTC

cdr3_length: 18
d_call: TRBD2
clone_size: .
j_call: TRBJ2-1
v_call: TRBV20-1
cdr3_aa: CSAPAPAIAGGIYNEQFF
cdr3_nt: TGCAGTGCCCCGGCCCCAGCTATAGCGGGGGGGATATACAATGAGCAGTTCTTC

cdr3_length: 15
d_call: .
clone_size: few
j_call: TRBJ1-1
v_call: TRBV6-2/TRBV6-3
cdr3_aa: CASSQPRGSNTEAFF
cdr3_nt: TGTGCCAGCAGCCAACCCCGGGGATCGAACACTGAAGCTTTCTTT

cdr3_length: 13
d_call: TRBD1
clone_size: .
j_call: TRBJ2-7
v_call: TRBV5-1
cdr3_aa: CASRGTGTYEQYF
cdr3_nt: TGCGCCAGCAGAGGGACAGGGACTTACGAGCAGTACTTC

cdr3_length: 19
d_call: TRBD1
clone_size: few
j_call: TRBJ1-6
v_call: TRBV20-1
cdr3_aa: CSARKSPETGGSYNSPLHF
cdr3_nt: TGCAGTGCTAGGAAAAGCCCGGAGACAGGGGGGTCCTATAATTCACCCCTCCACTTT

cdr3_length: 13
d_call: .
clone_size: .
j_call: TRBJ1-1
v_call: TRBV5-1
cdr3_aa: CASSQRSNTEAFF
cdr3_nt: TGCGCCAGCAGCCAGAGGTCGAACACTGAAGCTTTCTTT

cdr3_length: 15
d_call: TRBD1
clone_size: many
j_call: TRBJ2-2
v_call: TRBV28
cdr3_aa: CASSSGQGDTGELFF
cdr3_nt: TGTGCCAGCAGTTCCGGACAGGGTGACACCGGGGAGCTGTTTTTT

cdr3_length: 14
d_call: TRBD2
clone_size: many
j_call: TRBJ2-1
v_call: TRBV20-1
cdr3_aa: CSALAGGPYNEQFF
cdr3_nt: TGCAGTGCTTTAGCGGGAGGGCCGTACAATGAGCAGTTCTTC

cdr3_length: 15
d_call: .
clone_size: many
j_call: TRBJ1-4
v_call: TRBV5-1
cdr3_aa: CASSLGATVNEKLFF
cdr3_nt: TGCGCCAGCAGCTTGGGCGCGACGGTGAATGAAAAACTGTTTTTT

cdr3_length: 14
d_call: .
clone_size: few
j_call: TRBJ2-5
v_call: TRBV12-3/TRBV12-4
cdr3_aa: CASSGHIEEETQYF
cdr3_nt: TGTGCCAGCAGCGGACACATCGAAGAAGAGACCCAGTACTTC

cdr3_length: 14
d_call: .
clone_size: many
j_call: TRBJ2-6
v_call: TRBV3-1
cdr3_aa: CASLGSSGANVLTF
cdr3_nt: TGTGCCAGCCTTGGCAGCTCTGGGGCCAACGTCCTGACTTTC

cdr3_length: 16
d_call: TRBD1
clone_size: .
j_call: TRBJ2-5
v_call: TRBV4-3
cdr3_aa: CASSQETGQGSETQYF
cdr3_nt: TGCGCCAGCAGCCAAGAGACGGGACAGGGGTCAGAGACCCAGTACTTC

cdr3_length: 17
d_call: TRBD1
clone_size: .
j_call: TRBJ2-4
v_call: TRBV7-2
cdr3_aa: CASSSRGQGIAKNIQYF
cdr3_nt: TGTGCCAGCAGCTCACGCGGACAGGGGATAGCCAAAAACATTCAGTACTTC

cdr3_length: 10
d_call: .
clone_size: many
j_call: TRBJ1-1
v_call: TRBV29-1
cdr3_aa: CSVGHIGAFF
cdr3_nt: TGCAGCGTTGGACACATAGGAGCTTTCTTT

cdr3_length: 14
d_call: .
clone_size: few
j_call: TRBJ2-7
v_call: TRBV4-2
cdr3_aa: CASSQDRTLWEQYF
cdr3_nt: TGTGCCAGCAGCCAAGACCGGACCCTCTGGGAGCAGTACTTC

cdr3_length: 13
d_call: .
clone_size: many
j_call: TRBJ2-7
v_call: TRBV20-1
cdr3_aa: CSAIGTQAYEQYF
cdr3_nt: TGCAGTGCAATCGGGACGCAAGCCTACGAGCAGTACTTC

cdr3_length: 14
d_call: TRBD2
clone_size: .
j_call: TRBJ2-3
v_call: TRBV7-2
cdr3_aa: CASSGLAGGQTQYF
cdr3_nt: TGTGCCAGCAGCGGACTAGCGGGGGGCCAGACGCAGTATTTT

cdr3_length: 18
d_call: .
clone_size: many
j_call: TRBJ1-3
v_call: TRBV1
cdr3_aa: CTSSQPTGVNLLGNTIYF
cdr3_nt: TGCACCAGCAGCCAACCGACAGGGGTGAACTTATTGGGAAACACCATATATTTT

cdr3_length: 12
d_call: .
clone_size: .
j_call: TRBJ1-2
v_call: TRBV15
cdr3_aa: CATSAGRQGYTF
cdr3_nt: TGTGCCACCAGCGCAGGGCGTCAGGGCTACACCTTC

cdr3_length: 15
d_call: TRBD2
clone_size: .
j_call: TRBJ2-5
v_call: TRBV20-1
cdr3_aa: CSAYRGSAGGETQYF
cdr3_nt: TGCAGTGCTTACCGAGGTTCCGCGGGAGGTGAGACCCAGTACTTC

cdr3_length: 14
d_call: .
clone_size: .
j_call: TRBJ2-3
v_call: TRBV12-3/TRBV12-4
cdr3_aa: CASSLVPGTDTQYF
cdr3_nt: TGTGCCAGCAGTTTAGTGCCAGGAACAGATACGCAGTATTTT

cdr3_length: 18
d_call: .
clone_size: many
j_call: TRBJ2-4
v_call: TRBV4-3
cdr3_aa: CASSQDGSQSLAKNIQYF
cdr3_nt: TGCGCCAGCAGCCAAGACGGGAGTCAGAGTCTAGCCAAAAACATTCAGTACTTC

cdr3_length: 15
d_call: .
clone_size: many
j_call: TRBJ1-1
v_call: TRBV12-3/TRBV12-4
cdr3_aa: CASSLGHSLNTEAFF
cdr3_nt: TGTGCCAGCAGTTTAGGCCACAGCCTGAACACTGAAGCTTTCTTT

cdr3_length: 14
d_call: .
clone_size: many
j_call: TRBJ2-3
v_call: TRBV5-1
cdr3_aa: CASSLAIIPDTQYF
cdr3_nt: TGCGCCAGCAGCTTGGCCATAATCCCAGATACGCAGTATTTT

cdr3_length: 16
d_call: .
clone_size: .
j_call: TRBJ2-6
v_call: TRBV19
cdr3_aa: CASSGWTWAGANVLTF
cdr3_nt: TGTGCCAGTAGTGGGTGGACTTGGGCTGGGGCCAACGTCCTGACTTTC

cdr3_length: 12
d_call: .
clone_size: many
j_call: TRBJ2-7
v_call: TRBV29-1
cdr3_aa: CSVGKSSYEQYF
cdr3_nt: TGCAGCGTTGGCAAGAGCTCCTACGAGCAGTACTTC

cdr3_length: 17
d_call: TRBD2
clone_size: .
j_call: TRBJ2-3
v_call: TRBV7-2
cdr3_aa: CASSQPGLARAADTQYF
cdr3_nt: TGTGCCAGCAGCCAACCGGGACTAGCGAGGGCGGCAGATACGCAGTATTTT

cdr3_length: 15
d_call: TRBD2
clone_size: many
j_call: TRBJ2-3
v_call: TRBV4-1
cdr3_aa: CASRGTTTSTDTQYF
cdr3_nt: TGCGCCAGCAGGGGGACTACTACTAGCACAGATACGCAGTATTTT

cdr3_length: 14
d_call: .
clone_size: many
j_call: TRBJ1-2
v_call: TRBV6-5
cdr3_aa: CASSYGGSGYGYTF
cdr3_nt: TGTGCCAGCAGTTACGGGGGATCTGGCTATGGCTACACCTTC

cdr3_length: 19
d_call: .
clone_size: .
j_call: TRBJ2-1
v_call: TRBV20-1
cdr3_aa: CSATVPRGGPGSGYNEQFF
cdr3_nt: TGCAGTGCTACTGTTCCTAGGGGGGGACCTGGGTCAGGATACAATGAGCAGTTCTTC

cdr3_length: 15
d_call: .
clone_size: few
j_call: TRBJ2-2
v_call: TRBV7-8
cdr3_aa: CASWRQELNTGELFF
cdr3_nt: TGTGCCAGCTGGAGACAGGAACTGAACACCGGGGAGCTGTTTTTT

cdr3_length: 13
d_call: .
clone_size: many
j_call: TRBJ2-5
v_call: TRBV20-1
cdr3_aa: CSAVGQGQETQYF
cdr3_nt: TGCAGTGCAGTAGGACAAGGCCAAGAGACCCAGTACTTC

cdr3_length: 14
d_call: .
clone_size: many
j_call: TRBJ1-2
v_call: TRBV5-1
cdr3_aa: CASSLEPVSYGYTF
cdr3_nt: TGCGCCAGCAGCTTGGAGCCAGTTAGCTATGGCTACACCTTC

cdr3_length: 14
d_call: TRBD2
clone_size: many
j_call: TRBJ2-7
v_call: TRBV20-1
cdr3_aa: CSARGLAGLNEQYF
cdr3_nt: TGCAGTGCTAGAGGACTAGCGGGACTCAACGAGCAGTACTTT

cdr3_length: 17
d_call: TRBD2
clone_size: many
j_call: TRBJ2-2
v_call: TRBV9
cdr3_aa: CASSVGPSGSGTGELFF
cdr3_nt: TGTGCCAGCAGCGTAGGACCTAGCGGGAGTGGTACCGGGGAGCTGTTTTTT

cdr3_length: 16
d_call: .
clone_size: .
j_call: TRBJ2-1
v_call: TRBV7-2
cdr3_aa: CASSLSDSQGSGEQFF
cdr3_nt: TGTGCCAGCAGCCTCTCGGACTCCCAGGGGTCGGGTGAGCAGTTCTTC

cdr3_length: 13
d_call: TRBD1
clone_size: many
j_call: TRBJ2-1
v_call: TRBV12-3/TRBV12-4
cdr3_aa: CASRTGVVNEQFF
cdr3_nt: TGTGCCAGTAGGACAGGGGTAGTCAATGAGCAGTTCTTC

cdr3_length: 12
d_call: TRBD1
clone_size: many
j_call: TRBJ2-7
v_call: TRBV9
cdr3_aa: CASRGQGGEQYF
cdr3_nt: TGTGCCAGCAGAGGACAGGGAGGCGAGCAGTACTTC

cdr3_length: 13
d_call: .
clone_size: many
j_call: TRBJ1-6
v_call: TRBV27
cdr3_aa: CASNHDGNSPLHF
cdr3_nt: TGTGCCAGCAATCACGACGGGAATTCACCCCTCCACTTT

cdr3_length: 17
d_call: TRBD2
clone_size: .
j_call: TRBJ2-5
v_call: TRBV3-1
cdr3_aa: CASSQVPRAGGGETQYF
cdr3_nt: TGTGCCAGCAGCCAAGTCCCGAGAGCGGGGGGTGGTGAGACCCAGTACTTC

cdr3_length: 14
d_call: TRBD2
clone_size: many
j_call: TRBJ2-1
v_call: TRBV20-1
cdr3_aa: CSARLAGARDEQFF
cdr3_nt: TGCAGTGCTAGACTAGCGGGAGCGAGGGATGAGCAGTTCTTC

cdr3_length: 16
d_call: TRBD1
clone_size: few
j_call: TRBJ2-7
v_call: TRBV6-1
cdr3_aa: CASIPRRDRGMDEQYF
cdr3_nt: TGTGCCAGCATCCCACGCCGGGACAGGGGCATGGACGAGCAGTACTTC

cdr3_length: 14
d_call: TRBD1
clone_size: .
j_call: TRBJ1-1
v_call: TRBV30
cdr3_aa: CAYGTGVLNTEAFF
cdr3_nt: TGTGCCTACGGGACAGGGGTCTTGAACACTGAAGCTTTCTTT

cdr3_length: 16
d_call: TRBD1
clone_size: .
j_call: TRBJ1-5
v_call: TRBV12-5
cdr3_aa: CASGLEGQGGNQPKHF
cdr3_nt: TGTGCTAGTGGTTTGGAAGGACAGGGCGGCAATCAGCCCAAGCATTTT

cdr3_length: 18
d_call: TRBD1
clone_size: many
j_call: TRBJ2-7
v_call: TRBV19
cdr3_aa: CASSMFLTRDRGRSEQYF
cdr3_nt: TGTGCCAGTAGTATGTTCCTGACCCGGGACAGGGGTCGCTCCGAGCAGTACTTC

cdr3_length: 14
d_call: TRBD1
clone_size: many
j_call: TRBJ1-2
v_call: TRBV5-1
cdr3_aa: CASSPGQGGYGYTF
cdr3_nt: TGCGCCAGCAGCCCCGGACAGGGCGGGTATGGCTACACCTTC

cdr3_length: 13
d_call: TRBD1
clone_size: many
j_call: TRBJ2-1
v_call: TRBV4-1
cdr3_aa: CASSPQGANEQFF
cdr3_nt: TGCGCCAGCAGCCCCCAGGGGGCAAACGAGCAGTTCTTC

cdr3_length: 16
d_call: TRBD2
clone_size: many
j_call: TRBJ2-7
v_call: TRBV28
cdr3_aa: CASSSPGAGGQHEQYF
cdr3_nt: TGTGCCAGCAGTTCCCCAGGAGCGGGAGGGCAACACGAGCAGTACTTC

cdr3_length: 17
d_call: .
clone_size: many
j_call: TRBJ1-1
v_call: TRBV6-5
cdr3_aa: CASSYLVGGVQYTEAFF
cdr3_nt: TGTGCCAGCAGTTACTTGGTCGGAGGCGTTCAGTACACTGAAGCTTTCTTT

cdr3_length: 13
d_call: TRBD1
clone_size: many
j_call: TRBJ2-1
v_call: TRBV12-3/TRBV12-4
cdr3_aa: CASSRGPRGEQFF
cdr3_nt: TGTGCCAGCAGCAGGGGGCCCCGAGGGGAGCAGTTCTTC

cdr3_length: 15
d_call: .
clone_size: .
j_call: TRBJ2-7
v_call: TRBV14
cdr3_aa: CASSQDHGYSYEQYF
cdr3_nt: TGTGCCAGCAGCCAAGATCACGGTTACTCCTACGAGCAGTACTTC

cdr3_length: 14
d_call: .
clone_size: few
j_call: TRBJ1-5
v_call: TRBV20-1
cdr3_aa: CSAGGAARNQPQHF
cdr3_nt: TGCAGTGCTGGGGGGGCGGCCAGGAATCAGCCCCAGCATTTT

cdr3_length: 14
d_call: .
clone_size: many
j_call: TRBJ2-5
v_call: TRBV20-1
cdr3_aa: CSARGGTKGETQYF
cdr3_nt: TGCAGTGCTAGAGGCGGGACAAAAGGGGAGACCCAGTACTTC

cdr3_length: 14
d_call: TRBD1
clone_size: few
j_call: TRBJ2-7
v_call: TRBV29-1
cdr3_aa: CSVTGQGPAYEQYF
cdr3_nt: TGCAGCGTCACGGGACAGGGTCCCGCCTACGAGCAGTACTTC

cdr3_length: 15
d_call: TRBD2
clone_size: many
j_call: TRBJ2-3
v_call: TRBV9
cdr3_aa: CASSVDGGRTDTQYF
cdr3_nt: TGTGCCAGCAGCGTAGACGGCGGGAGGACAGATACGCAGTATTTT